The rows below give T cell receptor beta chains drawn from one sample of a study of T cell responses to AZD1222 COVID-19 vaccine. TCRdb's table, derived via immunoSEQ multiplex PCR, lists solely in-frame clones and lacks some. Altogether some 140,000 clones are present, approximately 93% being singletons, with the ten largest covering around 3.1%. The sequencing used peripheral blood, collected on day 0 of AZD1222 vaccination. The receptors derive from an adult in good health. The CDR3 runs from the conserved cysteine through the conserved F or W. A D gene is named only where the DNA matches it firmly. Part of the rows lack a size; the others show once, few, many or a class for expanded clones.

CASSIGRFSNQPQHF	TGTGCCAGTAGTATCGGTAGGTTCTCCAATCAGCCCCAGCATTTT	few	-	TRBV19	TRBJ1-5	15
CASSSTGTYNSPLHF	TGTGCCAGCAGTTCGACAGGGACCTATAATTCACCCCTCCACTTT	-	TRBD1	TRBV6-2/TRBV6-3	TRBJ1-6	15
CASSFTDSRTGRYGYTF	TGTGCCAGCAGTTTTACAGACTCCCGGACAGGAAGATATGGCTACACCTTC	-	TRBD1	TRBV28	TRBJ1-2	17
CASSLDPGEKPGNTIYF	TGTGCCAGCAGCTTAGATCCGGGGGAGAAGCCTGGAAACACCATATATTTT	-	-	TRBV7-2	TRBJ1-3	17
CASRRDPNTEAFF	TGTGCCAGCAGGAGGGATCCGAACACTGAAGCTTTCTTT	-	-	TRBV5-5	TRBJ1-1	13
CASSSTGLTNTEAFF	TGTGCCAGCAGTTCGACTGGACTGACGAACACTGAAGCTTTCTTT	-	-	TRBV28	TRBJ1-1	15
CASSSRTGRGTEAFF	TGTGCCAGCAGCTCACGGACAGGGCGGGGGACTGAAGCTTTCTTT	-	TRBD1	TRBV9	TRBJ1-1	15
CSVEGGVAGPIDTQYF	TGCAGCGTTGAAGGGGGAGTAGCGGGCCCTATAGATACGCAGTATTTT	-	TRBD2	TRBV29-1	TRBJ2-3	16
CASSPQLGVGGATEAFF	TGTGCCAGCTCACCACAGCTGGGGGTGGGAGGAGCGACTGAAGCTTTCTTT	once	-	TRBV18	TRBJ1-1	17
CASSPRSGGGTEAFF	TGTGCCAGCTCACCACGGTCAGGAGGGGGGACTGAAGCTTTCTTT	-	-	TRBV18	TRBJ1-1	15
CASSQDRGRARGIHGYTF	TGCGCCAGCAGCCAAGATAGGGGGCGGGCCAGGGGGATCCATGGCTACACCTTC	-	TRBD1	TRBV4-3	TRBJ1-2	18
CSAVTGYGYTF	TGCAGCGCCGTGACGGGCTATGGCTACACCTTC	-	-	TRBV20-1	TRBJ1-2	11
CASSLRGQGVGEQFF	TGTGCCAGCAGTTTAAGGGGACAAGGGGTCGGTGAGCAGTTCTTC	-	-	TRBV28	TRBJ2-1	15
CASSLGGSYNEQFF	TGTGCTAGCAGCTTAGGGGGCTCCTACAATGAGCAGTTCTTC	once	-	TRBV7-7	TRBJ2-1	14
CASSRTSGNPRDPGELFF	TGTGCTAGCAGCCGGACTAGCGGGAATCCCCGAGACCCCGGGGAGCTGTTTTTT	-	TRBD2	TRBV7-7	TRBJ2-2	18